This T cell receptor beta chain was obtained from a study of blood T cells in healthy people across ages (dated by TCRdb to between 2014 and 2017). Looking at the study overall: In model experiments, roughly one uniquely barcoded TCR beta cDNA molecule per two T cells was captured by template switching. Using deep sequencing normalized with unique cDNA molecular identifiers, the study measured how TCR beta repertoire diversity changes with age. The donors were split into four age groups: young (average 16 years), middle-aged (about 40), aged (approximately 59) and long-lived (about 82). To avoid experimental bias, donors of different ages were randomly spread across the sequencing lanes. Using the same blood draw, the study looked at two additional independent replicas of 1 million unique cDNA reads for two donors, one aged 18 to 30 and the other aged 80 or older.

The donors were roughly 40 Caucasian individuals from Russia, aged 6 to 90 years, who were systemically healthy. Approximately 9 milliliters of peripheral blood were collected from each donor into EDTA-treated Vacutainer tubes. Ficoll-Paque density-gradient centrifugation was used to isolate PBMCs, with at least 7 million per sample. Trizol reagent was used to extract total RNA from PBMCs, with at least 5.5 micrograms per sample. For every donor, flow cytometry on a PBMC aliquot measured the percentage of naive CD45RAhigh/CD27high T cells. On this clonotype: Its antigen is not yet known. A much bigger clone sits one base away, suggesting this may be a read error.

Library construction relied on 5' RACE. Sequencing used an Illumina HiSeq 2500. A second PCR of 7 to 11 cycles was performed with a sample-barcoded 5' primer and a J-beta primer mix. A template-switch 5' adaptor carrying 12 random nucleotides introduced a unique molecular identifier onto each TCR beta cDNA molecule. Each sample yielded at least 2.5 million CDR3-containing paired-end reads. First-strand cDNA was synthesized from all RNA with the Mint cDNA synthesis kit, primed by a TRBC-specific oligonucleotide. All cDNA was treated with uracil-DNA glycosylase and then went through a first 18-cycle PCR with the universal primers M1SS and BC2_uni_R. As for the authors' bioinformatics: Normalization of each sample was performed by random selection of 1 million high-quality reads, each carrying a distinct molecular identifier. Instead of being binned into consensus sequences, reads that shared molecular identifiers were thrown out. MiTCR, run with a Q25 quality threshold and the strictest error-elimination algorithm, handled CDR3 identification, clonotype clustering and error correction. Lower-bound total TCR beta diversity was estimated with a nonparametric unseen species model using Euler transformation. TCRdb passed the public sequencing reads through fastp at Q25 and MiXCR, retaining productive beta sequences. One record per CDR3 amino acid sequence lists the most common genes and DNA. Here the V and J calls rest on TCRdb's processing, not on the authors' analysis. This sample lists over 550,000 distinct CDR3 sequences; around 31% were detected once. The ten largest make up around 14% of the sample.

General findings and caveats noted by the study authors: Compared with the aged group, the long-lived group had more naive CD4+ T cells, fewer expanded clones and increased TCR diversity, suggesting age selection. Estimates of total diversity based on one million sequenced T cells were considered lower bounds and underestimates. Because donor CMV infection status was unknown, age-related changes in expanded clonotypes were potentially confounded. Observed TCR beta diversity per million T cells fell roughly linearly with age, and a significant reduction was already apparent by age roughly 40. There was a strong correlation between observed TCR beta diversity and the percentage of naive T cells measured by flow cytometry. Since profiling was done on bulk unsorted PBMCs, naive and antigen-experienced compartments could not be conclusively compared.

According to the germline V gene (reference sequence), CDR1 reads SEHNR and CDR2 reads FQNEAQ. The CDR3 numbers 16 residues from cysteine through phenylalanine. The only DNA kept is the CDR3, 48 bases in frame from the first base. V is reduced by 1 base and J by 13 bases, leaving a spacing of 23 bases between them. This TCR derives from an elderly woman in good health. Sequencing was performed on blood. The V and J genes are TRBV7-9 and TRBJ2-1; the D assignment is uncertain and may be TRBD1 or TRBD2, with 5 bases supporting each. The CDR3 reads as follows: CASSLDGTAPGETQFF. The DNA sequence is given as TGTGCCAGCAGCTTAGACGGGACGGCCCCCGGGGAGACCCAGTTCTTC.